This TCR beta chain was documented in a study of blood T cells in healthy people across ages. Findings and limits, study-wide: Without sorted subsets, naive and antigen-experienced compartments could not be conclusively compared. Percentage of naive T cells showed a strong correlation with TCR beta diversity.

A few counts support this clonotype. Its specificity is not known. A second PCR of roughly 6 to 12 cycles used a sample-barcoded 5' primer and a J-beta primer mix. Via MiXCR, TCRdb re-called the 5' RACE reads, giving one row per CDR3 protein. The sample includes about 580,000 distinct CDR3 sequences, around half of them seen just once. Sequenced sample: blood. The receptor comes from an elderly man in good health.

CDR3 sequence reads: CASSFVSGVSYEQYF. CDR3 sequence (DNA): TGTGCCAGCAGTTTTGTCTCAGGGGTCTCCTACGAGCAGTACTTC. J is TRBJ2-7 and V is TRBV12-3 or TRBV12-4, with TRBD1 as a possible D gene (6 bases). Trimming shortened V by 3 bases and J by 0 bases, and 12 bases separated the two germline ends. The CDR3 is 15 residues long.